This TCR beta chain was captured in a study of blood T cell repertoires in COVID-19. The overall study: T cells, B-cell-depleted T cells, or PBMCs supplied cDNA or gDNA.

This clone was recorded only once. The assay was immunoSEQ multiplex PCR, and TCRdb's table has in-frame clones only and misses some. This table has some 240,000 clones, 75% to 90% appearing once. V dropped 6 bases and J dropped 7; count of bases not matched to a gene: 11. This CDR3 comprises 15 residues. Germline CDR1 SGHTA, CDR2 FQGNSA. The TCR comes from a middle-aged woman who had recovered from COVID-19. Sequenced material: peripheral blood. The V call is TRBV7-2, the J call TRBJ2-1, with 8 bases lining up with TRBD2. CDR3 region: CASRRRAGEGNEQFF. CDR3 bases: TGTGCCAGCAGGCGACGAGCGGGAGAGGGGAATGAGCAGTTCTTC.